A single sample is the source of the 18 T cell receptor beta chains below, sequenced in a study of CD8 T cells in Susac syndrome. RNA totalling about 0.45 to 1 ug underwent reverse transcription with random hexamers. Each CDR3 protein is one row after TCRdb ran MiXCR on the immunoSEQ multiplex PCR reads. The repertoire holds about 200,000 distinct CDR3 sequences, with roughly nine tenths as singletons. The sample taken for sequencing was CD8+ T cells from PBMCs. Receptors originate from a human donor with multiple sclerosis.

The chain carries TRBV14 and TRBJ2-5, with D hard to call. The ends were cut back, 5 bases at V and 10 bases at J, with 14 bases in the middle. The CDR3 is 12 amino acids. The germline V gene has CDR1 SGHDN and CDR2 FVKESK. Here the CDR3 reads CASSSRWTSQYF. Written as DNA, the CDR3 is TGTGCCAGCAGCTCACGGTGGACGAGCCAGTACTTC.

There are a few counts of this clonotype. V and J are TRBV30 and TRBJ2-6, with a possible D match to TRBD2 (5 bases). The CDR3 runs to 14 residues. Germline CDR1 is GTSNPN and CDR2 is SVGIG (reference sequence). The V end was cut by 2 bases, the J end by 1 base, with 6 bases between. The CDR3 DNA follows: TGTGCCTGGAGTTCGGGATCTGGGGCCAACGTCCTGACTTTC. Protein sequence: CAWSSGSGANVLTF.

The V and J genes are TRBV11-2 and TRBJ2-1, with 7 nucleotides matching TRBD2. The V gene end was trimmed by 8 bases and the J gene end by 2 bases; junction bases not matched to a gene: 9. Germline loops: CDR1 SGHAT, CDR2 FQNNGV. This CDR3 spans 15 amino acids. CDR3 sequence (DNA): TGTGCCAGCTCCTACGACGGGAGGCCCTACAATGAGCAGTTCTTC. Translated: CASSYDGRPYNEQFF. The full variable domain, its missing parts supplied by reference TRBV11-2 and TRBJ2-1, is EAGVAQSPRYKIIEKRQSVAFWCNPISGHATLYWYQQILGQGPKLLIQFQNNGVVDDSQLPKDRFSAERLKGVDSTLKIQPAKLEDSAVYLCASSYDGRPYNEQFFGPGTRLTVL.

The CDR3 DNA reads as TGCAGTGCTAGAGACCCCGAACAGGTCCCCAATCATTATGGCTACACCTTC. This codes for CSARDPEQVPNHYGYTF. This chain links TRBV20-1 with TRBJ1-2, with D possibly TRBD1 on 5 matching bases. Trimming cost V 0 bases and J 5 bases, with 22 bases left between them. The CDR3 totals 17 residues. Germline loops: CDR1 DFQATT, CDR2 SNEGSKA (reference sequence).

This chain uses TRBV16 with TRBJ2-1, with 12 bases identical to TRBD2. CDR3 length equals 15 residues. The V gene's germline CDR1 is KGHSY and CDR2 FQNENV. After removal of 4 bases from V and 6 bases from J, the junction contained 4 bases not matched to a gene. The CDR3 spells CASSPSGLAGNEQFF. The CDR3 nucleotides are TGTGCCAGCAGCCCCTCGGGACTAGCGGGCAATGAGCAGTTCTTC. The full variable domain, completed using reference TRBV16 and TRBJ2-1, is GEEVAQTPKHLVRGEGQKAKLYCAPIKGHSYVFWYQQVLKNEFKFLISFQNENVFDETGMPKERFSAKCLPNSPCSLEIQATKLEDSAVYFCASSPSGLAGNEQFFGPGTRLTVL.

The V and J genes are TRBV5-6 and TRBJ2-6; D call uncertain. V lost 0 bases to trimming and J lost 2 bases, with 3 bases between them. Germline loops: CDR1 SGHDT, CDR2 YYEEEE. The CDR3 totals 14 residues. CDR3 DNA: TGTGCCAGCAGCTTGGAGACTGGGGCCAACGTCCTGACTTTC. It is translated as CASSLETGANVLTF.

The CDR3 region is CASSIPQGVFGYTF. The CDR3 DNA reads as TGTGCCAGTAGTATACCCCAGGGCGTCTTTGGCTACACCTTC. The chain is built from TRBV19 and TRBJ1-2; tentative D call: TRBD1 (5 bases). Germline V lookup: CDR1 LNHDA, CDR2 SQIVND (reference sequence). CDR3 size: 14 residues. V dropped 2 bases and J dropped 7 bases, with 14 bases sitting between them.

J is TRBJ2-5 and V is TRBV7-9; D is unresolved. Germline V gene sequence: CDR1 SEHNR, CDR2 FQNEAQ (reference sequence). This CDR3 spans 16 amino acids. With 5 bases removed from V and 2 bases from J, the gap between germline ends came to 18 bases. CDR3 region: CASSLLSPPAQETQYF. CDR3 bases: TGTGCCAGCAGCCTTCTCAGTCCCCCCGCTCAAGAGACCCAGTACTTC.

This rearrangement joins TRBV30 to TRBJ1-5; unclear D gene. The germline V gene encodes CDR1 GTSNPN and CDR2 SVGIG (reference sequence). V lost 7 bases, J lost 3 bases, and 10 bases lay in between. The CDR3 runs to 12 residues. CDR3 in DNA: TGTGCCTCTGGAGTGTCCAATCAGCCCCAGCATTTT. Its protein product is CASGVSNQPQHF.

The CDR3 is CASSLTGWDEQYF. CDR3 DNA sequence: TGTGCCAGCAGCCTGACAGGGTGGGACGAGCAGTACTTC. The V and J genes are TRBV7-3 and TRBJ2-7, with 7 bases lining up with TRBD1. V lost 5 bases, J lost 5 bases, and 6 bases stayed unmatched. Per germline, CDR1 SGHTA and CDR2 FQGTGA. CDR3 length equals 13 residues.

The chain uses TRBV5-4 and TRBJ2-1, with 11 bases fitting TRBD2. The germline gives CDR1 SGHNT, CDR2 YYREEE (reference sequence). After removal of 5 bases from V and 8 bases from J, the junction contained 12 bases not matched to a gene. The CDR3 is made up of 16 amino acids. The CDR3 nucleotides read TGTGCCAGCAGTTCACCGGGACTAGCGGCAAGGGATGAGCAGTTCTTC. Translating it yields CASSSPGLAARDEQFF.

The CDR3 bases are TGTGCCAGCAGCTTGCGGACCCCCGAGTACGAGCAGTACTTC. Translated, it gives CASSLRTPEYEQYF. The V call is TRBV5-6, the J call TRBJ2-7, with unresolved D. V shed 1 base and J shed 4 bases, with 12 bases lying between them. In germline, CDR1 is SGHDT, CDR2 YYEEEE. The CDR3 extends over 14 amino acids.

The genes are TRBV6-2 or TRBV6-3 and TRBJ2-2; D gene unclear. Germline V CDR1 and CDR2: MNHEY, SVGEGT. CDR3 size: 14 residues. Trimming cost V 8 bases and J 0 bases, with 10 bases left between them. The CDR3 here is CASLGVANTGELFF. The CDR3 nucleotides are TGTGCCAGCCTAGGCGTCGCGAACACCGGGGAGCTGTTTTTT.

The rearrangement links TRBV18 to TRBJ2-5; 13 bases fit TRBD2. This CDR3 has 16 residues. The germline V gene has CDR1 KGHSH and CDR2 LQKENI. V was pared by 5 bases and J by 5 bases, with 8 bases of the junction left unmatched. The CDR3 region is CASSWTGTSGTETQYF. The CDR3 DNA reads TGTGCCAGCTCATGGACCGGGACTAGCGGGACTGAGACCCAGTACTTC.

The rearrangement links TRBV4-3 to TRBJ2-2; D is unclear. Trimming removed 6 bases at V and 6 bases at J, with 11 bases between. This CDR3 is 13 amino acids long. Per the germline V gene, CDR1 is LGHNA and CDR2 is YSLEER. CDR3 residues: CASSPSVAGELFF. CDR3 nucleotides: TGCGCCAGCAGTCCCTCCGTGGCCGGGGAGCTGTTTTTT.

The chain is built from TRBV5-5 and TRBJ1-1, with D unclear. With 0 bases removed from V and 5 bases from J, the gap between germline ends came to 11 bases. The CDR3 is 14 amino acids. Germline CDR1 and CDR2: SGHKS and YYEKEE (reference sequence). The CDR3 protein is CASSLEVRGTEAFF. Written as DNA, the CDR3 is TGTGCCAGCAGCTTGGAAGTCCGAGGGACTGAAGCTTTCTTT.

The rearrangement links TRBV6-6 to TRBJ1-5; D unclear. From germline, CDR1 is MNHNY and CDR2 SVGAGI (reference sequence). V shed 0 bases and J shed 3 bases, with 9 bases lying between them. CDR3 size: 15 residues. Written as DNA, the CDR3 is TGTGCCAGCAGTTACTCGCCAGACCTCAATCAGCCCCAGCATTTT. This encodes CASSYSPDLNQPQHF.

The chain is built from TRBV7-8 and TRBJ2-7; 7 positions match TRBD2. CDR1 and CDR2 from the germline V gene are SGHVS and FQNEAQ. V lost 7 bases to trimming and J lost 5 bases; unmatched junction nucleotides: 17. The CDR3 length is 16 residues. The CDR3 loop reads CASINGWPGGVNEQYF. CDR3 sequence (DNA): TGTGCCAGCATCAATGGATGGCCGGGGGGTGTCAACGAGCAGTACTTC.